This TCR beta chain stems from a study of OX40 agonist ivuxolimab in advanced cancers. The CDR3 covers 17 residues. Losses at the gene ends were 2 bases for V and 5 bases for J; bases not matched to a gene: 12. Germline V gives CDR1 SGHTA, CDR2 FQGNSA. The method was immunoSEQ multiplex PCR; TCRdb's version includes in-frame clones alone and lacks a portion of them. The sample lists 50,000 to 75,000 clones, around 86% occurring once. The receptor was isolated from an adult with an advanced solid tumor such as melanoma, head and neck, liver or kidney cancer. This chain joins TRBV7-2 and TRBJ2-5; 9 nucleotides agree with TRBD2. This sample comprised CD4+ or CD8+ T cells sorted from blood, obtained in a trial of the OX40 agonist ivuxolimab. The CDR3 region is CASSLSGAGGGAETQYF. In nucleotides, the CDR3 is TGTGCCAGCAGCTTAAGTGGTGCGGGCGGGGGGGCGGAGACCCAGTACTTC.